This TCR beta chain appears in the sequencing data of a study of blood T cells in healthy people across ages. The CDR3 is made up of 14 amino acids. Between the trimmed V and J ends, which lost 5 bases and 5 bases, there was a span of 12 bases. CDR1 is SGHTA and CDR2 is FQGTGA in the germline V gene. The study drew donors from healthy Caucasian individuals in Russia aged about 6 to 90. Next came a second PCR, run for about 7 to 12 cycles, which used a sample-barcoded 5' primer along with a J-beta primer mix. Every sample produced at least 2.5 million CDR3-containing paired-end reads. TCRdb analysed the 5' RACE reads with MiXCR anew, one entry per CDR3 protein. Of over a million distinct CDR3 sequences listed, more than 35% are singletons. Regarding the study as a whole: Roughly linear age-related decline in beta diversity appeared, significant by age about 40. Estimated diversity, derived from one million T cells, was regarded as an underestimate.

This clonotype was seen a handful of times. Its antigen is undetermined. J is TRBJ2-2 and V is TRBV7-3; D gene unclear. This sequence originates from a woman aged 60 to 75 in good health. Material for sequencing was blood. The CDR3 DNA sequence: TGTGCCAGCAGCCCCGATCGGGTTACCGGGGAGCTGTTTTTT. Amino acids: CASSPDRVTGELFF.